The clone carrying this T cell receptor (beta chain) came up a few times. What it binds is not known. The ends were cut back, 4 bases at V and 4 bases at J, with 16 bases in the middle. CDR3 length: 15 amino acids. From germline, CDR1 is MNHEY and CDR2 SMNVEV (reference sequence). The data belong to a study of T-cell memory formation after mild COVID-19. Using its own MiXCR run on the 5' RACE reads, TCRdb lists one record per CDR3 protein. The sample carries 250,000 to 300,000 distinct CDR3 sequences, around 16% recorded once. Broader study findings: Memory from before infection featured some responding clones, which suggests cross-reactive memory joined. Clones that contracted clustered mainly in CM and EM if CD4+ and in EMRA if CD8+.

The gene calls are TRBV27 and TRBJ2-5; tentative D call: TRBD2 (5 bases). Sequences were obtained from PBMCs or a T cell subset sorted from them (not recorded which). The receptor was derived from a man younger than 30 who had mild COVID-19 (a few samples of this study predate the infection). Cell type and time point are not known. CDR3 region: CASSSHRTVGETQYF. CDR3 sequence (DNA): TGTGCCAGCAGTTCGCATCGGACTGTGGGAGAGACCCAGTACTTC.